One sample yielded the 18 T cell receptor beta chains listed below, sequenced in a study of T cells expressing NK-cell markers. TCRdb reprocessed the 5' RACE reads and reports one entry per CDR3 protein, with no DNA. With roughly 390,000 distinct CDR3 sequences in the sample, the ten largest clones hold about 10%. Sequenced sample: blood T cells: a sorted CD56 or NKG2C T cell subset, CD4+ or CD8+ T cells, or bulk PBMC T cells (not recorded which). These receptors came from a woman aged 45-65 years in good health.

The CDR3 protein is CASSYSTEGVVQYF. This chain joins TRBV6-5 and TRBJ2-7; as DNA is missing, the TRBD1 call by TCRdb cannot be tested. The CDR3 is 14 residues long. Germline V lookup: CDR1 MNHEY, CDR2 SVGAGI.

CDR3 amino acids: CASSQLQPSSYNSPLHF. The J gene is TRBJ1-6, the V gene TRBV3-1. Germline V gene sequence: CDR1 LGHDT, CDR2 YNNKEL (reference sequence). This CDR3 contains 17 residues. Combining the CDR3 with reference TRBV3-1 and TRBJ1-6 gives the whole variable domain DTAVSQTPKYLVTQMGNDKSIKCEQNLGHDTMYWYKQDSKKFLKIMFSYNNKELIINETVPNRFSPKSPDKAHLNLHINSLELGDSAVYFCASSQLQPSSYNSPLHFGNGTRLTVT.

V usage is TRBV10-3 and J usage is TRBJ2-1; TCRdb picks TRBD2, but there is no DNA to check that call. Germline V gene sequence: CDR1 ENHRY, CDR2 SYGVKD. CDR3 length: 15 amino acids. CDR3 sequence: CAISEGLGTYNEQFF.

V gene TRBV2 combines with J gene TRBJ1-3. The CDR3 totals 11 residues. Germline CDR1 and CDR2: SNHLY and FYNNEI. CDR3 in amino acids: CCSYDGLTIYF.

The chain uses TRBV7-9 and TRBJ2-1; TCRdb lists TRBD1, though no DNA is available to test this call. The CDR3 extends over 16 amino acids. CDR1 SEHNR and CDR2 FQNEAQ come from the germline V gene (reference sequence). The CDR3 reads CASSTRGGRTFNEQFF.

The chain links TRBV10-3 to TRBJ2-3; no DNA is available, so the TRBD2 call from TCRdb remains unchecked. Germline values: CDR1 ENHRY, CDR2 SYGVKD. The CDR3 is 12 amino acids. The chain's CDR3 is CAIKGSTDTQYF.

The chain recombines TRBV25-1 with TRBJ2-1; TCRdb outputs TRBD2, but without DNA this stays unchecked. Germline V lookup: CDR1 MGHDK, CDR2 SYGVNS. The CDR3 runs 16 residues. The CDR3 loop is CASSEVAGLRKGEQFF.

This chain joins TRBV7-7 and TRBJ1-1. The CDR3 contains 13 residues. Germline V CDR1 and CDR2: SSHAT, FNYEAQ (reference sequence). The chain's CDR3 is CASSAELGTEAFF.

The chain has TRBV5-4 and TRBJ2-3; the D call from TCRdb, TRBD1, cannot be confirmed without DNA. There are 15 residues in the CDR3. The germline CDR1 and CDR2 sequences are SGHNT and YYREEE (reference sequence). The CDR3 here is CASSYSLAGGDTQYF.

The V and J genes are TRBV20-1 and TRBJ1-1. The germline gives CDR1 DFQATT, CDR2 SNEGSKA (reference sequence). This CDR3 region has 14 residues. This chain's CDR3 is CSARRGQGGTEAFF.

The chain combines TRBV29-1 with TRBJ2-5; absent DNA, TCRdb's TRBD1 call cannot be checked. Germline V lookup: CDR1 SQVTM, CDR2 ANQGSEA. CDR3 size: 16 residues. The CDR3 loop is CSVPFPDRGLHGTQYF.

The rearrangement joins TRBV27 to TRBJ1-6; the D call from TCRdb, TRBD1, cannot be confirmed without DNA. The CDR3 spans 15 residues. The germline V gene encodes CDR1 MNHEY and CDR2 SMNVEV (reference sequence). CDR3 sequence reads: CASSLADRGSSPLHF.

The gene calls are TRBV12-3 or TRBV12-4 and TRBJ2-3. The CDR3 contains 15 residues. This CDR3 is CASRYSGSLTDTQYF.

The chain links TRBV29-1 to TRBJ1-1; as DNA is missing, the TRBD1 call by TCRdb cannot be tested. The CDR3 consists of 15 residues. Per germline, CDR1 SQVTM and CDR2 ANQGSEA. The CDR3 loop is CSVEVRQRRGTEAFF.

The chain couples TRBV11-2 to TRBJ2-3. This CDR3 contains 14 residues. Germline V lookup: CDR1 SGHAT, CDR2 FQNNGV. This CDR3 reads CASSFAFGFDTQYF.

V usage is TRBV27 and J usage is TRBJ2-5; the TCRdb D gene call, TRBD1, has no DNA to confirm it. The CDR3 length is 12 residues. The germline gives CDR1 MNHEY, CDR2 SMNVEV (reference sequence). CDR3 protein: CATPHRLTNQYF.

The genes are TRBV12-3 or TRBV12-4 and TRBJ2-1; TCRdb's assignment of TRBD2 cannot be checked, as there is no DNA. The CDR3 runs to 15 residues. CDR3 loop: CASTQEESSYNEQFF.

This sequence joins TRBV7-6 and TRBJ2-1; TCRdb reports TRBD1, a call that lacks DNA to check it against. CDR3 length: 19 residues. CDR1 is SGHVS, CDR2 FNYEAQ, per germline. CDR3 protein: CASSLSGGNYASSYNEQFF.